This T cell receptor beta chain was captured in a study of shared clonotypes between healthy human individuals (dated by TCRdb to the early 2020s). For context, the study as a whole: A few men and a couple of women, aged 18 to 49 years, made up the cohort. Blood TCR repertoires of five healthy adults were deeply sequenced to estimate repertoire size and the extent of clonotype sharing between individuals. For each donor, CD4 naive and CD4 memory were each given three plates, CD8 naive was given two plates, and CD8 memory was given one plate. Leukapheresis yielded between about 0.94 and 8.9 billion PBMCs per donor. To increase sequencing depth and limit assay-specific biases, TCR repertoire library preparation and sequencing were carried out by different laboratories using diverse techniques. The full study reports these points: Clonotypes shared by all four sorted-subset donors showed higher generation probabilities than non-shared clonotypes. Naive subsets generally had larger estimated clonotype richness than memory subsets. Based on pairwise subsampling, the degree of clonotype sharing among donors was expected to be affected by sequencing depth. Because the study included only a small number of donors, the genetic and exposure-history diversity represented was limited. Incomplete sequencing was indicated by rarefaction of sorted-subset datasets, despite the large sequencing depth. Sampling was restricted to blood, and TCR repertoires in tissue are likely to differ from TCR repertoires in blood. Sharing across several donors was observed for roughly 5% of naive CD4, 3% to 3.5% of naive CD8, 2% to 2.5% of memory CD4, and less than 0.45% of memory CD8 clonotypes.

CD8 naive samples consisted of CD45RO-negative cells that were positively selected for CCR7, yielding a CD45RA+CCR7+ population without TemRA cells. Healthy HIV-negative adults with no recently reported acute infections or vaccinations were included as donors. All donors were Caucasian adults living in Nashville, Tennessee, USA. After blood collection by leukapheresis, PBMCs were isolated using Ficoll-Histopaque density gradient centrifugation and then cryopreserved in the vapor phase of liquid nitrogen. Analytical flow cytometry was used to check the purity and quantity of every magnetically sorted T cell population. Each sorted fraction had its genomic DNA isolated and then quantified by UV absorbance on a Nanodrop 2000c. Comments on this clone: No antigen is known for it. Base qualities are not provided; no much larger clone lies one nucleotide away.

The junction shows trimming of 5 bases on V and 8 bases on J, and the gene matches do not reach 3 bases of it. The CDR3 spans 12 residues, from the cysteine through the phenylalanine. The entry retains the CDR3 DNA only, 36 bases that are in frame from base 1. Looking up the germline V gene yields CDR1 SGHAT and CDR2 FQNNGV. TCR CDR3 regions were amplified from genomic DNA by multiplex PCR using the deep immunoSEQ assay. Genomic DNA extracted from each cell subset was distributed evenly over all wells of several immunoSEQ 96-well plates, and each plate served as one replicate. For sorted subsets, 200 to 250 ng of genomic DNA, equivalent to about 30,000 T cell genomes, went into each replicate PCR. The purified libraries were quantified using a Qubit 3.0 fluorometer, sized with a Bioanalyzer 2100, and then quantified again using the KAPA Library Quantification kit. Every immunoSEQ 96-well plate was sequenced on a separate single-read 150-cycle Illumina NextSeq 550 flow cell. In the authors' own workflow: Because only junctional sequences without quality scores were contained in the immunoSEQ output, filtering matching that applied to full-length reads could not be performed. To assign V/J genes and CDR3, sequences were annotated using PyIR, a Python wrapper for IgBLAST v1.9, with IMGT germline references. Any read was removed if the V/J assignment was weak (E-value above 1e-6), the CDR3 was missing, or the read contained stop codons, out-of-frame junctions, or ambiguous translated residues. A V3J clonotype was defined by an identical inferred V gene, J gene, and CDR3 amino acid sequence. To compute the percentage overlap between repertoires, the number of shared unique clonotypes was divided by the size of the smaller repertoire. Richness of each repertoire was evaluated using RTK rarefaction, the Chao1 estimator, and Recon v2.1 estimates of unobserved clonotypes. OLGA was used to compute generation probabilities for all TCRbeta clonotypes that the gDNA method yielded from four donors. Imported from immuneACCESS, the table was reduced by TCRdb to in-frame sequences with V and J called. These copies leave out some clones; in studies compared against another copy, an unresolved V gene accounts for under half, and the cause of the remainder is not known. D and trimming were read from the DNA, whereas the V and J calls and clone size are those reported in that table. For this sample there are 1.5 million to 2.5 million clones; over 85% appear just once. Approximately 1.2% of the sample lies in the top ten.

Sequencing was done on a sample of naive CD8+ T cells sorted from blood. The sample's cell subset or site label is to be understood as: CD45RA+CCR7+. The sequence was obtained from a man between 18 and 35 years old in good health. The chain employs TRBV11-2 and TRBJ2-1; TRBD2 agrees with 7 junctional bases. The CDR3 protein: CASSRTRDEQFF. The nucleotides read TGTGCCAGCAGCCGGACTAGAGATGAGCAGTTCTTC.